This entry is about one T cell receptor beta chain. Trimming shortened V by 3 bases and J by 4 bases, and 18 bases separated the two germline ends. The germline CDR1 and CDR2 sequences are SQVTM and ANQGSEA. The CDR3 consists of 15 residues. The data originate from a study of blood T cell repertoires in COVID-19. The wider study: Acute and convalescent COVID-19 specimens originated in the United States, Italy and Spain. T cells, B-cell-depleted T cells, or PBMCs supplied cDNA or gDNA.

Authors' methods: Amplified reference gene primers provided the basis for estimating nucleated cell counts. The protocol was immunoSEQ multiplex PCR, while the TCRdb copy is restricted to in-frame clones and leaves out a portion. For V, J and clone size, that table is used; D and trimming come from the DNA. Counted here are over 250,000 clones, 86% occurring once; the ten biggest clones make up around 10%. The chain couples TRBV29-1 to TRBJ1-2, with a possible D match to TRBD1 (5 bases). The sequenced sample was peripheral blood. This clonotype originated in a man in his forties or fifties who had recovered from COVID-19. CDR3 protein: CSVDRLGQTVYGYTF. As DNA, the CDR3 is TGCAGCGTTGATCGTTTGGGGCAGACAGTCTATGGCTACACCTTC.